The rows below give T cell receptor beta chains drawn from one sample of a study of early T cells in non-severe SARS-CoV-2 infection. A single record per CDR3 protein comes from TCRdb applying MiXCR to the 5' RACE reads. The table shows 87,000 or so distinct CDR3 sequences, with roughly an eighth occurring only once. Sequencing input: whole blood. Every receptor here comes from an adult who was a healthcare worker with PCR-confirmed SARS-CoV-2 infection or an uninfected control (not recorded which). Both conserved end residues are part of each CDR3. The D gene is left open where the match is weak. Clone size appears in some rows only: once, few, many, or a class for an expanded clone.

cdr3_length d_call j_call v_call clone_size cdr3_aa
14 . TRBJ2-7 TRBV7-9 . CASSRPPQSYEQYF
20 TRBD2 TRBJ2-2 TRBV4-2 few CASSQDGTSGRGAIKGELFF
15 . TRBJ2-1 TRBV7-8 many CASSLASRMYNEQFF
13 . TRBJ1-5 TRBV5-5 . CASSLQTHQPQHF
13 . TRBJ2-3 TRBV6-2/TRBV6-3 many CASSRQGTDTQYF
16 TRBD1 TRBJ2-7 TRBV9 once CASSPRGQGPTYEQYF
17 TRBD2 TRBJ2-3 TRBV9 few CASSVTRGPAGADTQYF
13 . TRBJ2-7 TRBV6-5 . CASSTGLAYEQYF
15 . TRBJ2-5 TRBV5-1 few CASSLGTDYQETQYF
10 . TRBJ2-1 TRBV11-2 . CASGTSEQFF
12 TRBD1 TRBJ1-1 TRBV7-2 . CASSPQGAEAFF
15 . TRBJ1-5 TRBV6-5 many CASSYSRMGGSAQHF
11 . TRBJ2-7 TRBV29-1 few CSVPGAAEQYF
15 TRBD1 TRBJ1-2 TRBV7-9 . CASSLDRGADYGYTF
17 TRBD2 TRBJ2-1 TRBV2 medium-sized CASSSSGLAGGPSEQFF
13 . TRBJ1-5 TRBV6-1 . CASEKGDFQPQHF
14 . TRBJ2-7 TRBV3-1 few CASSQSGRSYEQYF
14 . TRBJ2-7 TRBV7-7 . CASSSSPGPYEQYF
16 TRBD1 TRBJ2-5 TRBV7-6 many CASSSPRTGLRETQYF
17 . TRBJ2-1 TRBV7-9 . CASSRGLLHLVYNEQFF
15 . TRBJ2-1 TRBV6-1 few CASTRQAGNYNEQFF
16 TRBD2 TRBJ2-1 TRBV24-1 few CATASSSGSSYNEQFF
14 . TRBJ1-3 TRBV29-1 many CSAQVGGSGNTIYF
15 . TRBJ1-2 TRBV19 . CASSTDTDLNYGYTF
12 . TRBJ1-2 TRBV5-1 many CASSMDSYGYTF
13 TRBD1 TRBJ2-3 TRBV29-1 many CSVRQGGTDTQYF
16 TRBD1 TRBJ2-5 TRBV23-1 medium-sized CASAGTGGFQGETQYF
14 TRBD1 TRBJ1-4 TRBV4-2 . CASRSPGQAGKLFF
14 . TRBJ2-3 TRBV12-3/TRBV12-4 many CASSLGSLTDTQYF
14 TRBD1 TRBJ1-5 TRBV27 . CASSWGQVGQPQHF
18 . TRBJ2-7 TRBV21-1 . CASSKALGTSGSTHEQYF
13 . TRBJ1-1 TRBV6-2/TRBV6-3 . CASRWRKNTEAFF
16 . TRBJ2-4 TRBV5-4 . CASSLESTRAKNIQYF